Below, 12 T cell receptor beta chains from the same sample are listed, as sequenced in a study of OX40 agonist ivuxolimab in advanced cancers. The repertoire was sequenced with immunoSEQ multiplex PCR; TCRdb's copy has only in-frame clones and lacks some. The sample shows around 77,000 clones, 80% to 90% of them seen only once. This specimen was CD4+ or CD8+ T cells sorted from blood, taken in a trial of the OX40 agonist ivuxolimab. These TCRs come from an adult with an advanced solid tumor such as melanoma, head and neck, liver or kidney cancer.

The rearrangement links TRBV5-1 to TRBJ1-4; D may be TRBD1 (5 bases). The length of the CDR3 is 14 residues. CDR1 and CDR2 from the germline V gene are SGHRS and YFSETQ. Trimming stripped 7 bases from V and 4 bases from J, with 14 bases between. In nucleotides, the CDR3 is TGCGCCAGCTCGTGGGGGGGAGATAATGAAAAACTGTTTTTT. Its protein is CASSWGGDNEKLFF.

The chain uses TRBV7-2 and TRBJ1-2; D is perhaps TRBD1 (6 bases). The V end lost 7 bases, the J end lost 8 bases, and 23 bases lay between the germline ends. The length of the CDR3 is 15 residues. Germline CDR1 is SGHTA and CDR2 is FQGNSA. Here the CDR3 DNA reads TGTGCCAGCATGCGCGATTCGGGGGGCACTAGGGGCTACACCTTC. Protein: CASMRDSGGTRGYTF.

This sequence joins TRBV5-1 and TRBJ2-7, with D possibly being TRBD1 (6 bases). V shed 0 bases and J shed 3 bases, with 13 bases lying between them. The CDR3 runs to 15 residues. Germline V gene lookup returns CDR1 SGHRS and CDR2 YFSETQ. CDR3 sequence reads: CASSLEIGQFYEQYF. The DNA of the CDR3 is TGCGCCAGCAGCTTGGAAATAGGACAGTTCTACGAGCAGTACTTC.

V usage is TRBV7-9 and J usage is TRBJ2-2; perhaps D is TRBD1 or TRBD2 (6 bases each). CDR1 SEHNR and CDR2 FQNEAQ come from the germline V gene (reference sequence). Trimming stripped 7 bases from V and 3 bases from J, with 9 bases between. The CDR3 contains 13 residues. In DNA form, the CDR3 reads TGTGCCAGCAAAAGGGGGGACACCGGGGAGCTGTTTTTT. This codes for CASKRGDTGELFF.

The CDR3 sequence: CAWSVSDNNQPQHF. DNA of the CDR3: TGTGCCTGGAGTGTATCGGACAACAATCAGCCCCAGCATTTT. This rearrangement joins TRBV30 to TRBJ1-5; TRBD1 is a possible D gene (5 bases). The germline CDR1 and CDR2 sequences are GTSNPN and SVGIG (reference sequence). The CDR3 spans 14 residues. The V end lost 0 bases, the J end lost 3 bases, and 9 bases lay between the germline ends.

V usage is TRBV5-1 and J usage is TRBJ2-7, with TRBD2 matching 8 bases. This CDR3 is 16 amino acids long. V lost 5 bases to trimming and J lost 2 bases; unmatched junction nucleotides: 12. In germline, CDR1 is SGHRS, CDR2 YFSETQ. DNA of the CDR3: TGCGCCAGCAGTCCTCGGGTAGCGGGACCGACCTACGAGCAGTACTTC. Amino acid sequence: CASSPRVAGPTYEQYF.

J is TRBJ2-4 and V is TRBV14; TRBD2 might be the D (5 bases). Germline V CDR1 and CDR2: SGHDN, FVKESK. This CDR3 spans 16 amino acids. V lost 1 base and J 3 bases, leaving 13 bases between the germline ends. CDR3 sequence: CASSQGTGSGKNIQYF. In DNA, the CDR3 is TGTGCCAGCAGCCAAGGGACGGGATCTGGCAAAAACATTCAGTACTTC. The full variable domain, completed using reference TRBV14 and TRBJ2-4, is EAGVTQFPSHSVIEKGQTVTLRCDPISGHDNLYWYRRVMGKEIKFLLHFVKESKQDESGMPNNRFLAERTGGTYSTLKVQPAELEDSGVYFCASSQGTGSGKNIQYFGAGTRLSVL.

This clone was recorded once. The chain couples TRBV5-4 to TRBJ1-2; 7 nucleotides align to TRBD1. The length of the CDR3 is 14 residues. CDR1 and CDR2 from the germline V gene are SGHNT and YYREEE (reference sequence). V was clipped by 4 bases and J by 4 bases; unmatched bases: 7. The CDR3 here is CASSAQGTAYGYTF. In DNA, the CDR3 is TGTGCCAGCAGCGCACAGGGGACAGCCTATGGCTACACCTTC.

This chain connects TRBV27 to TRBJ1-2; possible D gene TRBD1, 6 bases. The CDR3 contains 14 residues. Germline-derived CDR1 and CDR2 are MNHEY and SMNVEV (reference sequence). V was clipped by 2 bases and J by 8 bases, with 15 bases between them. CDR3 sequence (DNA): TGTGCCAGCAGTTTAAACAGGGCGCGGGGAGGCTACACCTTC. This encodes CASSLNRARGGYTF.

This chain connects TRBV5-4 to TRBJ1-2; the D gene is possibly TRBD1 (6 bases). This CDR3 spans 13 amino acids. V was trimmed by 3 bases and J by 4 bases, leaving 10 bases between them. Per germline, CDR1 SGHNT and CDR2 YYREEE (reference sequence). The CDR3 DNA follows: TGTGCCAGCAGCTCTACAGGGACCTATGGCTACACCTTC. Its translation is CASSSTGTYGYTF.

This clone was seen a single time. This chain connects TRBV6-1 to TRBJ2-3; D might be TRBD1 (5 bases). In germline, CDR1 is MNHNS, CDR2 SASEGT. The CDR3 is 14 residues long. V was pared by 3 bases and J by 2 bases, with 9 bases between. CDR3 sequence reads: CASSDRAITDTQYF. The CDR3 DNA follows: TGTGCCAGCAGTGACAGGGCGATCACAGATACGCAGTATTTT.

This clone came up a few times. The chain links TRBV11-2 to TRBJ1-1; 7 bases are shared with TRBD1. V gave up 4 bases and J gave up 4 bases; unmatched junction bases: 3. The CDR3 has 13 residues. In germline, CDR1 is SGHAT, CDR2 FQNNGV. Here the CDR3 DNA reads TGTGCCAGCAGCTCATACAGGGGCACTGAAGCTTTCTTT. Amino acid sequence: CASSSYRGTEAFF.